The clone carrying this T cell receptor (beta chain) was recorded at least ten times. Its antigen is unknown. This sample is drawn from a study of T cell repertoires in cytomegalovirus infection. Study background: Signatures in public TCR beta sequences pointed to both CMV infection and matching HLA type. Study-wide results and limits: Clonotypes of TCR beta that were HLA-C-restricted and CMV-specific dominated the ex vivo response.

A single record per CDR3 protein comes from TCRdb applying MiXCR to the reads. The repertoire holds roughly 230,000 distinct CDR3 sequences, roughly 12% seen once, with 1.5% to 2% in the top ten. Germline V lookup: CDR1 SGHTA, CDR2 FQGTGA. J was trimmed by 0 bases and V by 10 bases; bases with no gene match: 15. The CDR3 length is 18 residues. The sample comprised PBMCs. The receptor comes from a human donor in good health (CMV status not recorded). Some clones in this sample may be carry-over from other donors' samples. The chain couples TRBV7-3 to TRBJ2-3; 11 bases agree with TRBD2. CDR3 bases: TGTGCCATCCCGGTGGGACTAGCGGCAAACACTAGCACAGATACGCAGTATTTT. Translated, it gives CAIPVGLAANTSTDTQYF.